This is a list of T cell receptor beta chains from one sample in a study of Ad26.COV2.S vaccination and SARS-CoV-2 variants. Repertoires were generated with immunoSEQ multiplex PCR, while TCRdb's copy carries only in-frame clones and drops some. The data hold a few hundred thousand clones, with under 90% observed a single time. Sequences were derived from peripheral blood, sampled in a trial of Ad26.COV2.S vaccine versus placebo. The receptors originated from a person between 18 and 65 years old who received the Ad26.COV2.S COVID-19 vaccine or a placebo. Each CDR3 is given with its conserved first and last residue. The order of the fields is V gene, J gene, CDR3 length, D gene, clone size, CDR3 DNA, CDR3 protein. The D gene is left open where the match is weak. Only part of the rows carry a size: once, few, many, or a class if the clone is expanded.

V gene: TRBV6-6
J gene: TRBJ2-3
CDR3 length: 15
D gene: TRBD1
clone size: once
CDR3 DNA: TGTGCCAGCAGCCTACAGGGGGCTGGGGCAGATACGCAGTATTTT
CDR3 protein: CASSLQGAGADTQYF

V gene: TRBV27
J gene: TRBJ1-3
CDR3 length: 13
D gene: -
clone size: few
CDR3 DNA: TGTGCCAGCATCCCCTATTCCGGAAACACCATATATTTT
CDR3 protein: CASIPYSGNTIYF

V gene: TRBV7-8
J gene: TRBJ2-7
CDR3 length: 16
D gene: TRBD1
clone size: -
CDR3 DNA: TGTGCCAGCAGCTTAGTGGGACAGGGGGCGCCCTACGAGCAGTACTTC
CDR3 protein: CASSLVGQGAPYEQYF

V gene: TRBV7-9
J gene: TRBJ2-1
CDR3 length: 19
D gene: TRBD2
clone size: -
CDR3 DNA: TGTGCCAGCAGCTTAGGAAGTCGGGGGGGCCGGACTAGTCCAAATGAGCAGTTCTTC
CDR3 protein: CASSLGSRGGRTSPNEQFF

V gene: TRBV7-9
J gene: TRBJ1-1
CDR3 length: 14
D gene: TRBD1
clone size: -
CDR3 DNA: TGTGCCAGCAGCTCTGGACAGGGAAACACTGAAGCTTTCTTT
CDR3 protein: CASSSGQGNTEAFF

V gene: TRBV11-3
J gene: TRBJ2-7
CDR3 length: 17
D gene: TRBD1
clone size: few
CDR3 DNA: TGTGCCAGCAGCCACACAGGGGGTCGGAAGTACCGGAGCGAGCAGTACTTC
CDR3 protein: CASSHTGGRKYRSEQYF

V gene: TRBV7-2
J gene: TRBJ2-5
CDR3 length: 11
D gene: -
clone size: -
CDR3 DNA: TGTGCCAGCAGCTTCCAAGAGACCCAGTACTTC
CDR3 protein: CASSFQETQYF

V gene: TRBV28
J gene: TRBJ1-4
CDR3 length: 14
D gene: -
clone size: -
CDR3 DNA: TGTGCCAGCAGTTCAGACCTAGCCATCGAAAAACTGTTTTTT
CDR3 protein: CASSSDLAIEKLFF

V gene: TRBV5-1
J gene: TRBJ2-3
CDR3 length: 15
D gene: -
clone size: -
CDR3 DNA: TGCGCCAGCAGCTTGGCTGGGACCTTCACAGATACGCAGTATTTT
CDR3 protein: CASSLAGTFTDTQYF

V gene: TRBV7-2
J gene: TRBJ2-1
CDR3 length: 12
D gene: -
clone size: -
CDR3 DNA: TGTGCCAGCAGCTTTCGGCAGGGGGGGCAGTTCTTC
CDR3 protein: CASSFRQGGQFF

V gene: TRBV5-4
J gene: TRBJ2-7
CDR3 length: 13
D gene: -
clone size: -
CDR3 DNA: TGTGCCAGCAGCTGGGGGGCTTCGTACGAGCAGTACTTC
CDR3 protein: CASSWGASYEQYF

V gene: TRBV5-1
J gene: TRBJ1-4
CDR3 length: 16
D gene: -
clone size: -
CDR3 DNA: TGCGCCAGCACTCACGGGGCCCTTGCAACTAATGAAAAACTGTTTTTT
CDR3 protein: CASTHGALATNEKLFF

V gene: TRBV6-5
J gene: TRBJ2-7
CDR3 length: 16
D gene: -
clone size: -
CDR3 DNA: TGTGCCAGCAGTTACTCGAGTGGCAGCCTTTCATACGAGCAGTACTTC
CDR3 protein: CASSYSSGSLSYEQYF

V gene: TRBV5-1
J gene: TRBJ2-7
CDR3 length: 15
D gene: -
clone size: -
CDR3 DNA: TGCGCCAGCAGCTTGTCAGGGCGCTATTCCTACGAGCAGTACTTC
CDR3 protein: CASSLSGRYSYEQYF

V gene: TRBV7-9
J gene: TRBJ2-2
CDR3 length: 12
D gene: -
clone size: -
CDR3 DNA: TGTGCCAGCAGAGTTTTAGACGGGGAGCTGTTTTTT
CDR3 protein: CASRVLDGELFF

V gene: TRBV7-2
J gene: TRBJ1-1
CDR3 length: 14
D gene: -
clone size: -
CDR3 DNA: TGTGCCAGCAGCGTAACCTCGGGCAGCACTGAAGCTTTCTTT
CDR3 protein: CASSVTSGSTEAFF

V gene: TRBV3-1/TRBV3-2
J gene: TRBJ2-6
CDR3 length: 14
D gene: -
clone size: -
CDR3 DNA: TGTGCCAGCAGCCAAGCGCACGGGGCCAACGTCCTGACTTTC
CDR3 protein: CASSQAHGANVLTF

V gene: TRBV19
J gene: TRBJ1-6
CDR3 length: 14
D gene: TRBD1
clone size: once
CDR3 DNA: TGTGCCAGTAGTCCCTGGGACAGGAATTCACCCCTCCACTTT
CDR3 protein: CASSPWDRNSPLHF

V gene: TRBV5-4
J gene: TRBJ1-5
CDR3 length: 11
D gene: -
clone size: -
CDR3 DNA: TGTGCCAGCAGCCCGCCTCAGCCCCAGCATTTT
CDR3 protein: CASSPPQPQHF

V gene: TRBV7-8
J gene: TRBJ1-1
CDR3 length: 11
D gene: -
clone size: -
CDR3 DNA: TGTGCCAGCAGGGACGCATCTGAAGCTTTCTTT
CDR3 protein: CASRDASEAFF

V gene: TRBV9
J gene: TRBJ2-1
CDR3 length: 13
D gene: -
clone size: -
CDR3 DNA: TGTGCCAGCAGCGGCGATTGGGGCGATGAGCAGTTCTTC
CDR3 protein: CASSGDWGDEQFF

V gene: TRBV6-5
J gene: TRBJ2-1
CDR3 length: 15
D gene: -
clone size: -
CDR3 DNA: TGTGCCAGCAGCACGGGGGAGAGCTCCTACAATGAGCAGTTCTTC
CDR3 protein: CASSTGESSYNEQFF

V gene: TRBV30
J gene: TRBJ2-6
CDR3 length: 16
D gene: TRBD2
clone size: -
CDR3 DNA: TGTGCCTGGAGTGAGGGAGCGGGAGCTGGGGCCAACGTCCTGACTTTC
CDR3 protein: CAWSEGAGAGANVLTF

V gene: TRBV4-1
J gene: TRBJ1-1
CDR3 length: 18
D gene: TRBD1
clone size: -
CDR3 DNA: TGCGCCAGCAGCCACGCTATCGGGACAGGAACGTTGAACACTGAAGCTTTCTTT
CDR3 protein: CASSHAIGTGTLNTEAFF

V gene: TRBV24-1
J gene: TRBJ1-4
CDR3 length: 15
D gene: TRBD1
clone size: -
CDR3 DNA: TGTGCCACCAGTGATGCACAGGGGGCTAATGAAAAACTGTTTTTT
CDR3 protein: CATSDAQGANEKLFF

V gene: TRBV24-1
J gene: TRBJ2-7
CDR3 length: 16
D gene: -
clone size: -
CDR3 DNA: TGTGCCACCAGTGACCCTGTCAAGACAGGAACCTACGAGCAGTACTTC
CDR3 protein: CATSDPVKTGTYEQYF

V gene: TRBV9
J gene: TRBJ2-1
CDR3 length: 14
D gene: TRBD2
clone size: -
CDR3 DNA: TGTGCCAGCACCCCAAGGACTAGCGGTAATGAGCAGTTCTTC
CDR3 protein: CASTPRTSGNEQFF

V gene: TRBV2
J gene: TRBJ1-2
CDR3 length: 13
D gene: -
clone size: -
CDR3 DNA: TGTGCCAGCAGTGAAGTAAAGGAGGGTGGCTACACCTTC
CDR3 protein: CASSEVKEGGYTF

V gene: TRBV30
J gene: TRBJ2-5
CDR3 length: 14
D gene: -
clone size: -
CDR3 DNA: TGTGCCTGGAGTCGAGGACCGGATCAGGAGACCCAGTACTTC
CDR3 protein: CAWSRGPDQETQYF

V gene: TRBV14
J gene: TRBJ2-1
CDR3 length: 14
D gene: TRBD1
clone size: -
CDR3 DNA: TGTGCCAGCAGCCAAAGTCTCCAGGGGGTTGAGCAGTTCTTC
CDR3 protein: CASSQSLQGVEQFF

V gene: TRBV5-4
J gene: TRBJ2-3
CDR3 length: 14
D gene: -
clone size: once
CDR3 DNA: TGTGCCAGCAGCCCCGGACCGAACACAGATACGCAGTATTTT
CDR3 protein: CASSPGPNTDTQYF

V gene: TRBV30
J gene: TRBJ1-2
CDR3 length: 13
D gene: TRBD1
clone size: -
CDR3 DNA: TGTGCCTGGAGCCTCGGGACAGGGGATGGCTACACCTTC
CDR3 protein: CAWSLGTGDGYTF

V gene: TRBV10-1
J gene: TRBJ2-3
CDR3 length: 16
D gene: TRBD1
clone size: -
CDR3 DNA: TGCGCCAACTATACACAAGGCAGGGGGCCGCAAAGTACGCAGTATTTT
CDR3 protein: CANYTQGRGPQSTQYF

V gene: TRBV7-9
J gene: TRBJ1-3
CDR3 length: 12
D gene: -
clone size: -
CDR3 DNA: TGTGCCAGCAGAGCCAATGGAAACACCATATATTTT
CDR3 protein: CASRANGNTIYF

V gene: TRBV18
J gene: TRBJ1-4
CDR3 length: 14
D gene: -
clone size: -
CDR3 DNA: TGTGCCAGCTCACTGTGGGGAACTAATGAAAAACTGTTTTTT
CDR3 protein: CASSLWGTNEKLFF

V gene: TRBV10-2
J gene: TRBJ2-7
CDR3 length: 14
D gene: -
clone size: -
CDR3 DNA: TGCGCCAGCGGCCCGGGCCTTCAACCCCCCGAGCAGTACTTC
CDR3 protein: CASGPGLQPPEQYF

V gene: TRBV12-3/TRBV12-4
J gene: TRBJ1-5
CDR3 length: 13
D gene: -
clone size: -
CDR3 DNA: TGTGCCAGCAGTTTGGAGACGGGACAGCCCCAGCATTTT
CDR3 protein: CASSLETGQPQHF

V gene: TRBV2
J gene: TRBJ1-2
CDR3 length: 11
D gene: -
clone size: once
CDR3 DNA: TGTGCCAGCAGGACGGTCTATGGCTACACCTTC
CDR3 protein: CASRTVYGYTF

V gene: TRBV14
J gene: TRBJ1-1
CDR3 length: 16
D gene: TRBD1
clone size: once
CDR3 DNA: TGTGCCAGCAGCCACTTACAGGGGGCGGGTTTCACTGAAGCTTTCTTT
CDR3 protein: CASSHLQGAGFTEAFF

V gene: TRBV7-2
J gene: TRBJ2-7
CDR3 length: 18
D gene: TRBD1
clone size: -
CDR3 DNA: TGTGCCAGCAGCCCGTCGCCCCACCGGCGGGACAGGGGGTACGTGGAGTACTTC
CDR3 protein: CASSPSPHRRDRGYVEYF

V gene: TRBV19
J gene: TRBJ1-2
CDR3 length: 14
D gene: TRBD1
clone size: -
CDR3 DNA: TGTGCCAGTAGTGGACAGGGCGGGAGCTATGGCTACACCTTC
CDR3 protein: CASSGQGGSYGYTF

V gene: TRBV2
J gene: TRBJ2-1
CDR3 length: 11
D gene: -
clone size: -
CDR3 DNA: TGTGCCAGCAAAGGATTGCATGAGCAGTTCTTC
CDR3 protein: CASKGLHEQFF

V gene: TRBV5-1
J gene: TRBJ1-1
CDR3 length: 14
D gene: TRBD1
clone size: few
CDR3 DNA: TGCGCCAGCAGCGCGTACGGGACAGGGAATGAAGCTTTCTTT
CDR3 protein: CASSAYGTGNEAFF

V gene: TRBV7-2
J gene: TRBJ2-7
CDR3 length: 16
D gene: -
clone size: few
CDR3 DNA: TGTGCCAGCAGCCCAAGAGGCGGGACTGCCTCCTACGAGCAGTACTTC
CDR3 protein: CASSPRGGTASYEQYF

V gene: TRBV1
J gene: TRBJ2-7
CDR3 length: 16
D gene: -
clone size: -
CDR3 DNA: TGCACCAGCAGCTCGGGGGAGCGGGGGGTTATCTACGAGCAGTACTTC
CDR3 protein: CTSSSGERGVIYEQYF

V gene: TRBV5-1
J gene: TRBJ1-4
CDR3 length: 14
D gene: -
clone size: once
CDR3 DNA: TGCGCCAGCAGCTCACAGGGACGTGTTGAAAAACTGTTTTTT
CDR3 protein: CASSSQGRVEKLFF

V gene: TRBV6-5
J gene: TRBJ1-2
CDR3 length: 14
D gene: -
clone size: -
CDR3 DNA: TGTGCCAGCAGGGCCACGGGGTCTGATGGCGGCTACACCTTC
CDR3 protein: CASRATGSDGGYTF

V gene: TRBV3-1/TRBV3-2
J gene: TRBJ2-2
CDR3 length: 12
D gene: -
clone size: -
CDR3 DNA: TGTGCCCGACGGGGGAACACCGGGGAGCTGTTTTTT
CDR3 protein: CARRGNTGELFF

V gene: TRBV23-1
J gene: TRBJ2-7
CDR3 length: 18
D gene: TRBD2
clone size: -
CDR3 DNA: TGCGCCAGCAGTCAATGGATCCGGAGACTAGCGGACTCCTACGAGCAGTACTTC
CDR3 protein: CASSQWIRRLADSYEQYF

V gene: TRBV30
J gene: TRBJ1-6
CDR3 length: 17
D gene: TRBD1
clone size: once
CDR3 DNA: TGTGCCTGGAGTGTGTACGGAGGGGGCCCATATAATTCACCCCTCCACTTT
CDR3 protein: CAWSVYGGGPYNSPLHF

V gene: TRBV2
J gene: TRBJ2-1
CDR3 length: 14
D gene: -
clone size: -
CDR3 DNA: TGTGCCATCCGAGAGGGAAGCTCCTACAATGAGCAGTTCTTC
CDR3 protein: CAIREGSSYNEQFF

V gene: TRBV4-1
J gene: TRBJ2-7
CDR3 length: 14
D gene: -
clone size: -
CDR3 DNA: TGCGCCAGCAGCCATTCTCTTCAGGCCTACGAGCAGTACTTC
CDR3 protein: CASSHSLQAYEQYF

V gene: TRBV7-9
J gene: TRBJ1-1
CDR3 length: 13
D gene: -
clone size: -
CDR3 DNA: TGTGCCAGCAGACCGAGGACGGCAACTGAAGCTTTCTTT
CDR3 protein: CASRPRTATEAFF

V gene: TRBV4-1
J gene: TRBJ2-7
CDR3 length: 13
D gene: -
clone size: -
CDR3 DNA: TGCGCCAGCAGCCAAGGGAGCTCCTACGAGCAGTACTTC
CDR3 protein: CASSQGSSYEQYF

V gene: TRBV29-1
J gene: TRBJ1-2
CDR3 length: 13
D gene: -
clone size: -
CDR3 DNA: TGCAGCGTTGACCTAGACAGTTTGTATGGCTACACCTTC
CDR3 protein: CSVDLDSLYGYTF